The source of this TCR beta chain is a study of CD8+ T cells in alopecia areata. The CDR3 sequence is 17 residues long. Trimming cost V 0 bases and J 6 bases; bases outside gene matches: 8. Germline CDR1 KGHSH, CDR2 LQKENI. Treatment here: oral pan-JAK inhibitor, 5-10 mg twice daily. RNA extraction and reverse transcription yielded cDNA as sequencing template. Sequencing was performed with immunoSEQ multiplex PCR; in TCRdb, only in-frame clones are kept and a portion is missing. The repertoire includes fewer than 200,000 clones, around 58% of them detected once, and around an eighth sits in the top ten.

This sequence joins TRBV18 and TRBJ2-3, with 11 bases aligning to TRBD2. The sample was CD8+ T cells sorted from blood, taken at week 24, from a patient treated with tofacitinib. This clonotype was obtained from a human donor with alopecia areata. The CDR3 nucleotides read TGTGCCAGCTCACCACCAATCCTAGCGGGGGGCCTTGATACGCAGTATTTT. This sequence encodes CASSPPILAGGLDTQYF. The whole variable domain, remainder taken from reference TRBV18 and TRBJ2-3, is NAGVMQNPRHLVRRRGQEARLRCSPMKGHSHVYWYRQLPEEGLKFMVYLQKENIIDESGMPKERFSAEFPKEGPSILRIQQVVRGDSAAYFCASSPPILAGGLDTQYFGPGTRLTVL.